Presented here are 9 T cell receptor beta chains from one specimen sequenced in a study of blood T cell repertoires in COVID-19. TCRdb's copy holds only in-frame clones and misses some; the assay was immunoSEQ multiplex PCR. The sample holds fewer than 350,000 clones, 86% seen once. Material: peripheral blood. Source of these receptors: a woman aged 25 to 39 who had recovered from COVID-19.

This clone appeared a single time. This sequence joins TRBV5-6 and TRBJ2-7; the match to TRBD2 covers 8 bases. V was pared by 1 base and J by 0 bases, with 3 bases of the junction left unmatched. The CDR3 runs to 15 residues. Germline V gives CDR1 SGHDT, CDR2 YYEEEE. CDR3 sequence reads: CASSLSGGPSYEQYF. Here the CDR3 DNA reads TGTGCCAGCAGCTTGTCGGGAGGGCCCTCCTACGAGCAGTACTTC. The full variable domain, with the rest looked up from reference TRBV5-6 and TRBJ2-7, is DAGVTQSPTHLIKTRGQQVTLRCSPKSGHDTVSWYQQALGQGPQFIFQYYEEEERQRGNFPDRFSGHQFPNYSSELNVNALLLGDSALYLCASSLSGGPSYEQYFGPGTRLTVT.

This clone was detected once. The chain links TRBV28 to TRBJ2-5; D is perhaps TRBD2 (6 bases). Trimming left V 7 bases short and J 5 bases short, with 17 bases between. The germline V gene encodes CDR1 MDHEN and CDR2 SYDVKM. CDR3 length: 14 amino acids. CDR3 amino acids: CASTLSGVWETQYF. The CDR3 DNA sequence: TGTGCCAGCACGTTATCGGGAGTGTGGGAGACCCAGTACTTC.

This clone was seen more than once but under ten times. CDR3 in DNA: TGTGCCAGCAGCCGGACTGTAAACACTGAAGCTTTCTTT. Its protein is CASSRTVNTEAFF. The chain recombines TRBV6-5 with TRBJ1-1, with D unresolved. Germline lookup yields CDR1 MNHEY and CDR2 SVGAGI. The V end lost 6 bases, the J end lost 2 bases, and 10 bases lay between the germline ends. This CDR3 contains 13 residues.

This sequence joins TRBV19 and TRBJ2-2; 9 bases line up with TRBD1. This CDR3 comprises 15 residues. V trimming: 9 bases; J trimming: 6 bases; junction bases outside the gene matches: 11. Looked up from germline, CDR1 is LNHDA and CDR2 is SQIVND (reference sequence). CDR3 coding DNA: TGTGCCAGCTCGACCGGGACAGGGTTCGCCGGGGAGCTGTTTTTT. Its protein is CASSTGTGFAGELFF. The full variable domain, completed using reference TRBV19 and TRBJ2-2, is DGGITQSPKYLFRKEGQNVTLSCEQNLNHDAMYWYRQDPGQGLRLIYYSQIVNDFQKGDIAEGYSVSREKKESFPLTVTSAQKNPTAFYLCASSTGTGFAGELFFGEGSRLTVL.

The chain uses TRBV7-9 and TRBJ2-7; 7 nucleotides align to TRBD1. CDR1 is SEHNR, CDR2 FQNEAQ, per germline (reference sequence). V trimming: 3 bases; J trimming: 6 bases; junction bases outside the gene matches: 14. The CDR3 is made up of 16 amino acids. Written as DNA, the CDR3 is TGTGCCAGCAGCTTCGAGTACGGGACAGCCCCCTTCGAGCAGTACTTC. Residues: CASSFEYGTAPFEQYF.

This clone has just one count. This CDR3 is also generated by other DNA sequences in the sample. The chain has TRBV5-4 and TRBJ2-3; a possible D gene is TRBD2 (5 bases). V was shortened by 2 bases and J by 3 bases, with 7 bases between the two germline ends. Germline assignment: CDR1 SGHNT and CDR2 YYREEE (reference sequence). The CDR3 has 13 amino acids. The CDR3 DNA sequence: TGTGCCAGCAGCTTACCGGGGACAGATACGCAGTATTTT. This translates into CASSLPGTDTQYF.

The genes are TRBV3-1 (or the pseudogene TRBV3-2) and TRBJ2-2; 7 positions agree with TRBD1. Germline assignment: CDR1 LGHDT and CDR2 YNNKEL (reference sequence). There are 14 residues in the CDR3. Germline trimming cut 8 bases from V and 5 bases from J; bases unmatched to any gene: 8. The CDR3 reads CASGGRGQTGELFF. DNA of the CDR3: TGTGCCAGCGGCGGAAGGGGGCAAACCGGGGAGCTGTTTTTT.

The CDR3 loop reads CASRFNREPNQPQHF. The CDR3 DNA reads TGTGCCAGTAGATTCAACAGGGAGCCTAATCAGCCCCAGCATTTT. The rearrangement uses TRBV19 and TRBJ1-5, with D possibly matching TRBD1 (6 bases). CDR1 and CDR2 (germline): LNHDA, SQIVND (reference sequence). CDR3 length equals 15 residues. V dropped 6 bases and J dropped 4 bases, with 16 bases sitting between them.

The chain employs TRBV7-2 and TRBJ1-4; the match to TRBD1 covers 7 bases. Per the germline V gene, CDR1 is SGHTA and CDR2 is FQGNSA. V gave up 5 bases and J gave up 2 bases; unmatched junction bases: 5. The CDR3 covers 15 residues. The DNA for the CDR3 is TGTGCCAGCAGCCAGGGACAGAAGACTAATGAAAAACTGTTTTTT. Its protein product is CASSQGQKTNEKLFF.